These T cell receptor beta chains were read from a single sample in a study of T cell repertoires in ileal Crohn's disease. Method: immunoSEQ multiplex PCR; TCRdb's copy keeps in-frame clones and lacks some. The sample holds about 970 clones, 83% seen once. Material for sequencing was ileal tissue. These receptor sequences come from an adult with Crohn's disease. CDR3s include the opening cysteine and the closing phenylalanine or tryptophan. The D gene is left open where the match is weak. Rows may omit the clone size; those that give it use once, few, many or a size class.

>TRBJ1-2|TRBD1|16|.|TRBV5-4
TGTGCCAGCAGCTTGGGTGGGACAGGGGTTGTCTATGGCTACACCTTC
CASSLGGTGVVYGYTF
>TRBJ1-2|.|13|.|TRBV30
TGTGCCTGGAGTCAGGGCCAGGGCCTTGGCTACACCTTC
CAWSQGQGLGYTF
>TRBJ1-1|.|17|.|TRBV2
TGTGCCAGCAGTGAAGCGCTTCAATCGGACAGAAGAGCTGAAGCTTTCTTT
CASSEALQSDRRAEAFF
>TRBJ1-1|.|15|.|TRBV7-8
TGTGCCAGCAGCCCAGATCGGGTTGGTGAGACTGAAGCTTTCTTT
CASSPDRVGETEAFF
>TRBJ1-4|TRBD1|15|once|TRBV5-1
TGCGCCAGCAGGCCTACGGGACAGGGGGGTGAAAAACTGTTTTTT
CASRPTGQGGEKLFF
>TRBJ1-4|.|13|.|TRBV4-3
TGCGCCAGCAGCCGACAGTTGGATGAAAAACTGTTTTTT
CASSRQLDEKLFF
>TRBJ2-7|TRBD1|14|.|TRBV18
TGTGCCAGCTCACGGGACAGGAATTTCAACGAGCAGTACTTC
CASSRDRNFNEQYF
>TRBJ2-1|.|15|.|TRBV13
TGTGCCAGCAGCTTACAGCGGCGGGGTATAGATGAGCAGTTCTTC
CASSLQRRGIDEQFF
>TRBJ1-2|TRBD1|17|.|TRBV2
TGTGCCAGCAGTGTTTTATTCTTAGGGGACAGGCCCTATGGCTACACCTTC
CASSVLFLGDRPYGYTF
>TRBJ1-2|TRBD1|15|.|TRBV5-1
TGCGCCAGCAGCTATACGGGGACAGGAGTCGATGGCTACACCTTC
CASSYTGTGVDGYTF
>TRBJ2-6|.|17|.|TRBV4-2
TGTGCCAGCAGCCAAGAAGGGAGCTTCTCTGGGGCCAACGTCCTGACTTTC
CASSQEGSFSGANVLTF
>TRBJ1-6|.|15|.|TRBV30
TGTGCCTGGACCCTTGGGGGGGGACAAAATTCACCCCTCCACTTT
CAWTLGGGQNSPLHF
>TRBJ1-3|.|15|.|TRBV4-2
TGTGCCAGCAGCTCCCGGAGGATCTCTGGAAACACCATATATTTT
CASSSRRISGNTIYF
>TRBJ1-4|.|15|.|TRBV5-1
TGCGCCAGCAGCTTGGCCTCTGGACAGTTTGAAAAACTGTTTTTT
CASSLASGQFEKLFF
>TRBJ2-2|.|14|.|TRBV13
TGTGCCAGCAGCTTATCGGCCCCAGGCAGGGAGCTGTTTTTT
CASSLSAPGRELFF
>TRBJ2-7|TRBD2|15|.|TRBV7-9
TGTGCCAGCAGCCACTTTAGCGGGGGGGCCTACGAGCAGTACTTC
CASSHFSGGAYEQYF
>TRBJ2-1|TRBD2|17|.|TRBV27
TGTGCCAGCAGTCCTCCTTTAGCGGGGGGCTCCTACAATGAGCAGTTCTTC
CASSPPLAGGSYNEQFF
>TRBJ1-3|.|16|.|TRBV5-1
TGCGCCAGCAGCTTGGGGTCGGGGATAGGTGGAAACACCATATATTTT
CASSLGSGIGGNTIYF
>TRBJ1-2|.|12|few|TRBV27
TGTGCCAGCAGCCACGGGGGAGACGGCTACACCTTC
CASSHGGDGYTF
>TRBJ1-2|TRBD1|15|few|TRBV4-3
TGCGCCAGCAGCCAAGATGGGCAGGGGGCGAGTGGCTACACCTTC
CASSQDGQGASGYTF
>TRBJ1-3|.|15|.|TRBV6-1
TGTGCCAGCAGTGAAGGGGAGGAGGGAGGAAACACCATATATTTT
CASSEGEEGGNTIYF
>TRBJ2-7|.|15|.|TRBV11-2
TGTGCCAGCAGCTTAGCGACAGTCCGCTCCTACGAGCAGTACTTC
CASSLATVRSYEQYF
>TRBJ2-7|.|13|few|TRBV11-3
TGTGCCAGCAGCTTAGGAGCGGAGTACGAGCAGTACTTC
CASSLGAEYEQYF
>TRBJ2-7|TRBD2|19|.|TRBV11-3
TGTGCCAGCAGCTTGATGACTAGCGGGGGACATTCAATATCCTACGAGCAGTACTTC
CASSLMTSGGHSISYEQYF
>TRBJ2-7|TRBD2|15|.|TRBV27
TGTGCCAGCACCGTGGGGTCGGGGGGCTCCTACGAGCAGTACTTC
CASTVGSGGSYEQYF
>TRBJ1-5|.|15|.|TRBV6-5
TGTGCCAGCAGTCCCTCCGGGACAACGAATCAGCCCCAGCATTTT
CASSPSGTTNQPQHF
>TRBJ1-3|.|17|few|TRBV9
TGTGCCAGCAGCGTAGGGCTTCTCGCCAACTCTGGAAACACCATATATTTT
CASSVGLLANSGNTIYF
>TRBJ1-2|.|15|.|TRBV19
TGCGCCAGTAGTATCGGAAGACAGGCTAACTATGGCTACACCTTC
CASSIGRQANYGYTF
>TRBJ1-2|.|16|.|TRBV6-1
TGTGCCAGCAGTGAAGACTGGACGCGGGCAGGTTTAGACTACACCTTC
CASSEDWTRAGLDYTF
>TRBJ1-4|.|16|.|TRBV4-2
TGTGCCAGCAGCCAAGAAAAGGCAGGGATTAGTGAAAAACTGTTTTTT
CASSQEKAGISEKLFF
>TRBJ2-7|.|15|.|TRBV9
TGTGCCAGCAGCGCGGGGGAAGGATACTCCTACGAGCAGTACTTC
CASSAGEGYSYEQYF
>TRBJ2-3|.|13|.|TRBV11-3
TGTGCCAGCAGCTTAGGTTCGGCAGATACGCAGTATTTT
CASSLGSADTQYF
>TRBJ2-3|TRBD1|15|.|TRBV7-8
TGTGCCAGCACCCCACAGGGGGCGAGCACAGATACGCAGTATTTT
CASTPQGASTDTQYF
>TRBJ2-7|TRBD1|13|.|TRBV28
TGTGCCAGCAGTCCTCTGACAGGGACCGAGCAGTACTTC
CASSPLTGTEQYF
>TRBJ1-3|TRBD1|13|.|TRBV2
TGTGCCAGCACCTCAGACAGGGGAGACACCATATATTTT
CASTSDRGDTIYF
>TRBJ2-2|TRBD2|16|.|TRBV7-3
TGTGCCAGCAGTCTACTAGCGGGGGGGGTTGTCGGGGAGCTGTTTTTT
CASSLLAGGVVGELFF
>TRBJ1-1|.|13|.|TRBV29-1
TGCAGCGTCGGGGGTGGAGGGAACACTGAAGCTTTCTTT
CSVGGGGNTEAFF
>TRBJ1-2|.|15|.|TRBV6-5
TGTGCCAGCAGCTCCCCTCTGCGGGCTAACTATGGCTACACCTTC
CASSSPLRANYGYTF
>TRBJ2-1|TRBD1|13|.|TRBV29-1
TGCAGCGTGCGAGGACAGGGGGTCAATGAGCAGTTCTTC
CSVRGQGVNEQFF
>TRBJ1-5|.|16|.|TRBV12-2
TGTGCAAGTCGCTTAGAAGAGGAGGGGCCAAATCAGCCCCAGCATTTT
CASRLEEEGPNQPQHF
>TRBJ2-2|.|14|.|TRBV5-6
TGTGCCAGCAGCTCACAGGCCTTAACCGGGGAGCTGTTTTTT
CASSSQALTGELFF